This T cell receptor beta chain is drawn from a study of blood T cell repertoires in COVID-19. In the study's own analysis: Reference gene primer amplification gave nucleated cell count estimates. Libraries were prepared by immunoSEQ multiplex PCR; TCRdb keeps only in-frame clonotypes and omits some of them. D and trimming come from the DNA, and the V and J calls and clone size come from that table. The sample lists over 150,000 clones; approximately 84% were seen once. CDR3 length: 16 residues. With V trimmed by 3 bases and J by 4 bases, 7 bases remained unmatched. In germline, CDR1 is KGHDR, CDR2 SFDVKD.

V gene TRBV24-1 combines with J gene TRBJ2-1, with 8 bases that match TRBD2. The sample comprised peripheral blood. This clonotype was obtained from a human donor with acute or convalescent COVID-19. The donor label of this sample is uncertain. This chain's CDR3 is CATSDLGTSSYNEQFF. The CDR3 DNA follows: TGTGCCACCAGTGATCTAGGGACTAGTAGTTACAATGAGCAGTTCTTC.